This T cell receptor (beta chain) is drawn from a study of T cell responses to AZD1222 COVID-19 vaccine (dated by TCRdb to the early 2020s). Background on the whole study: Because spike-specific TCR depth and breadth did not differ between the two schedules, AZD1222 recipients who got a second dose at roughly 4 weeks were pooled with those who got a second dose at roughly 12 weeks. A total of 233 trial participants underwent TCR sequencing, of whom approximately 210 received two doses of AZD1222 and about 26 received two doses of the MenACWY control vaccine. Enrollment into the trials was organized by age into subgroups of 18-55, 56-69 and 70-plus years, and those subgroups contained 148, 28 and 57 TCR-sequenced participants, respectively. The study at large found these results: Because no day 14 peak-response samples were available, repertoires were characterized only after the peak T cell response. In the small 56-69-year group, the increase in depth fell short of significance, most likely because of low power. Conclusions about previously exposed vaccinees were limited because only six AZD1222 recipients were SARS-CoV-2 seropositive at baseline. The vaccine-associated CD4 TCRs covered the entire spike protein, and the dominant responses fell in regions 160-218 and 743-854. Nearly half of unique spike-specific TCRs reportedly recognized epitopes outside regions mutated in the B.1.351 and B.1.1.7 variants. Spike-specific TCR breadth and depth rose significantly after two AZD1222 doses compared with day 0 and with MenACWY recipients. Participants were mostly white British and included more females than males, and it was suggested by the authors that clonal diversity may have been underestimated.

The CDR3 regions of human TCRbeta chains were analyzed by immunosequencing. The published analysis was carried out like this. Repertoire TCRs were matched against a reference library of SARS-CoV-2-specific TCRs generated with the MIRA antigen-specificity platform. Breadth was defined as the fraction of unique TCRs that were SARS-CoV-2-associated, and depth was defined as the fraction of total T cells that were SARS-CoV-2-associated. Using the MIRA data, each spike-specific TCR was assigned both to the spike region to which the TCR was reactive and to a CD4 or CD8 class. Log10-transformed breadth and depth values were compared by one-way ANOVA with Sidak's multiple comparisons tests. TCRdb took this table from immuneACCESS and kept in-frame rearrangements with V and J called. Such tables lack part of the clones; where checked against another copy, unresolved V genes explain under half of the gap, and the rest is unexplained. V, J and clone size derive from that table, while D and trimming were established from the DNA sequence. In this sample the table shows 45,000 to 60,000 clones, around 89% of which occur a single time. Together, the top ten hold roughly 1.9% of the sample.

This clone was counted a single time. Its antigen remains undetermined. Per-base qualities were not stored, and no clone one base away is much larger. For this chain, trimming is 2 bases at the V end and 7 bases at the J end, and the number of junction bases without a gene match is 8. There are 15 amino acids in the CDR3, from cysteine to phenylalanine inclusive. Left in the record is the CDR3 DNA by itself, 45 bases read in frame from the first base. The germline V gene encodes CDR1 ENHRY and CDR2 SYGVKD. Read against the paper, the sample's time point label means: baseline before first vaccination. Samples from vaccinated people were obtained from the UK trials COV001 and COV002, which included a single-blind randomized controlled phase 2/3 trial of AZD1222 (ChAdOx1 nCoV-19) in healthy adults. For TCRbeta chain sequencing, PBMC samples from trial participants were taken at day 0 and at day 28 after the second dose.

This receptor was obtained from an adult in good health. Sample: peripheral blood, taken on day 0 of AZD1222 vaccination. The V and J genes are TRBV10-3 and TRBJ1-2, and 9 junctional nucleotides match TRBD1. The nucleotide sequence is given as TGTGCCATCAGTGAGAGGGGACAGGGAGGTGGTGGCTACACCTTC. Translated, it gives CAISERGQGGGGYTF.